The 20 T cell receptor beta chains below come from one sample, sequenced in a study of blood T cell repertoires in COVID-19. Sequenced by immunoSEQ multiplex PCR; TCRdb stores in-frame clones only, minus some. The table has around 200,000 clones, 85% seen once. Source material: PBMCs or T cells enriched from blood (not recorded which). The receptors were sampled from a man in his forties or fifties who had recovered from COVID-19.

This chain uses TRBV11-2 with TRBJ1-2; D remains unclear. This CDR3 has 13 amino acids. Germline CDR1 SGHAT, CDR2 FQNNGV. V was trimmed by 5 bases and J by 3 bases, leaving 10 bases between them. CDR3 nucleotides: TGTGCCAGCAGCCCCCCCAGGTACTATGGCTACACCTTC. Its translation: CASSPPRYYGYTF.

J is TRBJ2-5 and V is TRBV7-8; 8 bases are shared with TRBD2. The CDR3 totals 15 residues. In germline, CDR1 is SGHVS, CDR2 FQNEAQ. J was trimmed by 5 bases and V by 2 bases; bases with no gene match: 7. The CDR3 bases are TGTGCCAGCAGCTTAAACGGGGGGGCTGGGGAGACCCAGTACTTC. This encodes CASSLNGGAGETQYF.

The chain has TRBV7-2 and TRBJ2-1; a possible D gene is TRBD2 (6 bases). The V gene lost 4 bases and the J gene lost 5 bases, with 9 bases spanning the gap. The CDR3 length is 13 residues. Germline V gene data show CDR1 as SGHTA and CDR2 as FQGNSA. The chain's CDR3 is CASSSGLNNEQFF. CDR3 sequence (DNA): TGTGCCAGCAGCTCGGGACTGAACAATGAGCAGTTCTTC.

This chain uses TRBV7-3 with TRBJ2-2, with TRBD2 identical over 9 bases. V shed 5 bases, J shed 3 bases, and the junction held 10 bases outside the gene matches. There are 17 residues in the CDR3. Per germline, CDR1 SGHTA and CDR2 FQGTGA. Written as DNA, the CDR3 is TGTGCCAGCAGCCCGGTAGCGGGAGCCCAGGACACCGGGGAGCTGTTTTTT. Translated, it gives CASSPVAGAQDTGELFF. The full variable domain, rest sourced from reference TRBV7-3 and TRBJ2-2, is GAGVSQTPSNKVTEKGKYVELRCDPISGHTALYWYRQSLGQGPEFLIYFQGTGAADDSGLPNDRFFAVRPEGSVSTLKIQRTERGDSAVYLCASSPVAGAQDTGELFFGEGSRLTVL.

This clone was seen only once. The chain joins TRBV7-9 to TRBJ2-7; perhaps TRBD2 as D (6 bases). CDR1 SEHNR and CDR2 FQNEAQ come from the germline V gene (reference sequence). Deletions cut 2 bases from V and 1 base from J, with 18 bases between. The CDR3 has 17 amino acids. CDR3 sequence reads: CASSLYRPRDISYEQYF. The CDR3 coding sequence is TGTGCCAGCAGCTTATATCGTCCGCGGGATATATCCTACGAGCAGTACTTC.

The rearrangement links TRBV11-3 to TRBJ2-7, with 8 bases matching TRBD2. The CDR3 sequence is 14 residues long. Trimming took 1 base from V and 2 from J; bases not matched to a gene: 1. Germline CDR1 is SGHNT and CDR2 is YENEEA. CDR3 coding DNA: TGTGCCAGCAGCTTAGTGCGGGAGGCCTACGAGCAGTACTTC. Its protein is CASSLVREAYEQYF.

CDR3 residues: CASSSGGSPSEKLFF. In nucleotides, the CDR3 is TGTGCCAGCAGTTCGGGAGGATCACCTTCTGAAAAACTGTTTTTT. The chain combines TRBV6-5 with TRBJ1-4; D is unclear. Per the germline V gene, CDR1 is MNHEY and CDR2 is SVGAGI. Trimming took off 4 bases at V and 7 bases at J, with 16 bases between the two ends. This CDR3 has 15 residues.

This CDR3 reads CASARDRAGETQYF. Written as DNA, the CDR3 is TGTGCCAGCGCTCGGGACAGGGCAGGAGAGACCCAGTACTTC. The chain recombines TRBV2 with TRBJ2-5; TRBD1 aligns across 9 bases. V trimming: 8 bases; J trimming: 4 bases; junction bases outside the gene matches: 8. The CDR3 is 14 amino acids. Germline loops: CDR1 SNHLY, CDR2 FYNNEI.

The chain carries TRBV28 and TRBJ1-5; no clear D. V was clipped by 2 bases and J by 3 bases, with 11 bases between them. The CDR3 is 15 residues long. Germline lookup yields CDR1 MDHEN and CDR2 SYDVKM. The CDR3 here is CASSLPSGYNQPQHF. CDR3 nucleotides: TGTGCCAGCAGTTTACCCAGCGGCTACAATCAGCCCCAGCATTTT.

V usage is TRBV4-1 and J usage is TRBJ2-7; D is perhaps TRBD2 (6 bases). The V end was cut by 0 bases, the J end by 1 base, with 13 bases between. This CDR3 is 16 amino acids long. Germline loops: CDR1 MGHRA, CDR2 YSYEKL. CDR3 sequence: CASSQDLSSESYEQYF. Here the CDR3 DNA reads TGCGCCAGCAGCCAAGATTTGTCTAGCGAATCCTACGAGCAGTACTTC.

Only a few counts were recorded for this clone. One end of the junction varies from germline; a read error may be responsible. The genes are TRBV6-5 and TRBJ1-2, with TRBD1 matching 7 bases. The CDR3 consists of 12 residues. CDR1 is MNHEY, CDR2 SVGAGI, per germline. This CDR3 is CASEPPGTVVGF. The CDR3 nucleotides read TGTGCCAGCGAGCCGCCAGGGACAGTTGTTGGGTTC.

The chain links TRBV5-1 to TRBJ2-1; the D gene is possibly TRBD2 (5 bases). Germline lookup yields CDR1 SGHRS and CDR2 YFSETQ. V was shortened by 4 bases and J by 3 bases, with 14 bases between the two germline ends. The CDR3 is 15 amino acids. The CDR3 loop reads CASSPPAGGYNEQFF. DNA of the CDR3: TGCGCCAGCAGCCCACCGGCGGGCGGCTACAATGAGCAGTTCTTC.

The chain combines TRBV7-9 with TRBJ2-7; 9 bases are shared with TRBD1. Looked up from germline, CDR1 is SEHNR and CDR2 is FQNEAQ (reference sequence). This CDR3 contains 15 residues. With 5 bases clipped from V and 4 bases from J, the junction kept 9 bases outside the gene matches. DNA for the CDR3: TGTGCCAGCAGCGAAACAGGGGGCTTGGGTTACGAGCAGTACTTC. The encoded protein is CASSETGGLGYEQYF.

This clone came up once. This rearrangement joins TRBV12-5 to TRBJ2-1; 7 bases fit TRBD1. Unmatched junction bases numbered 10, after V lost 1 base and J lost 4 bases. This CDR3 contains 17 residues. Germline CDR1 LGHNT, CDR2 FRNRAP. The CDR3 is CASGLGTGTATYNEQFF. CDR3 coding DNA: TGTGCTAGTGGTTTGGGCACCGGGACAGCCACTTACAATGAGCAGTTCTTC.

The chain recombines TRBV14 with TRBJ2-3, with D perhaps matching TRBD2 (6 bases). The ends were cut back, 0 bases at V and 6 bases at J, with 19 bases in the middle. CDR1 is SGHDN, CDR2 FVKESK, per germline. This CDR3 is 17 amino acids long. CDR3 sequence: CASSQDFGAGLGDTQYF. The CDR3 nucleotides read TGTGCCAGCAGCCAAGATTTTGGAGCGGGCCTAGGCGATACGCAGTATTTT.

The chain joins TRBV15 to TRBJ1-5; D is possibly TRBD1 (5 bases). Per germline, CDR1 LNHNV and CDR2 YYDKDF (reference sequence). This CDR3 contains 15 residues. V lost 1 base and J 3 bases, leaving 10 bases between the germline ends. CDR3 sequence reads: CATSRGRGANQPQHF. Written as DNA, the CDR3 is TGTGCCACCAGCAGAGGTAGGGGCGCCAATCAGCCCCAGCATTTT.

This clone was counted ten times or more. The chain joins TRBV29-1 to TRBJ1-2; maybe TRBD1 (6 bases). Trimming took 5 bases from V and 8 from J, leaving 12 bases between them. Germline V gene sequence: CDR1 SQVTM, CDR2 ANQGSEA. The CDR3 covers 11 residues. As DNA, the CDR3 is TGCAGCGTTACCCGGGGGGGCGGCTACACCTTC. Protein sequence: CSVTRGGGYTF.

The J gene is TRBJ1-4, the V gene TRBV30, with TRBD1 as a possible D gene (5 bases). Trimming took 4 bases from V and 5 from J, leaving 14 bases between them. The CDR3 sequence is 14 residues long. Germline-derived CDR1 and CDR2 are GTSNPN and SVGIG (reference sequence). CDR3 amino acids: CAWTDGHPNEKLFF. As DNA, the CDR3 is TGTGCCTGGACCGACGGACACCCGAATGAAAAACTGTTTTTT.

This clone was recorded once. This chain links TRBV5-1 with TRBJ2-1, with 10 bases fitting TRBD1. The ends lost 4 bases at V and 5 bases at J; junction bases unmatched: 6. The V gene's germline CDR1 is SGHRS and CDR2 YFSETQ. This CDR3 is 15 amino acids long. CDR3: CASSMAGQGHNEQFF. The CDR3 nucleotides read TGCGCCAGCAGCATGGCGGGACAGGGGCACAATGAGCAGTTCTTC. Together with reference TRBV5-1 and TRBJ2-1, the CDR3 gives the full variable domain: KAGVTQTPRYLIKTRGQQVTLSCSPISGHRSVSWYQQTPGQGLQFLFEYFSETQRNKGNFPGRFSGRQFSNSRSEMNVSTLELGDSALYLCASSMAGQGHNEQFFGPGTRLTVL.

The chain recombines TRBV27 with TRBJ2-7, with 7 bases identical to TRBD1. Germline V gene sequence: CDR1 MNHEY, CDR2 SMNVEV (reference sequence). V shed 5 bases, J shed 1 base, and the junction held 8 bases outside the gene matches. The CDR3 sequence is 15 residues long. The CDR3 DNA reads TGTGCCAGCAGTCCCCAGGGGGTTCCATCCTACGAGCAGTACTTC. This gives the protein CASSPQGVPSYEQYF.